A selection of T cell receptor beta chains follows, all from one sample in a study of lymphopenia after photon versus proton radiotherapy. Sequencing was performed with immunoSEQ multiplex PCR; in TCRdb, only in-frame clones are kept and a portion is missing. The data show approximately 65,000 clones, about 90% seen once. The sample consisted of peripheral blood, taken from a patient treated with proton-based radiotherapy. These receptors were obtained from an elderly man with esophageal cancer. Each CDR3 is given with its conserved first and last residue. A clone size is listed for some rows: how often the clone was seen (once, few, many), or a class if it is expanded.

V gene	J gene	clone size	CDR3 protein
TRBV2	TRBJ2-7	NA	CASDVQGYEQYF
TRBV5-4	TRBJ1-5	NA	CASSFGGGYSNQPQHF
TRBV10-1	TRBJ2-7	medium-sized	CASSESIPPYEQYF
TRBV30	TRBJ1-3	NA	CAWIRPIGPIYF
TRBV11-2	TRBJ2-5	NA	CASSLQGTETQYF
TRBV19	TRBJ2-1	NA	CASSSLAGGLGNEQFF
TRBV18	TRBJ1-5	NA	CASSPGTGPDQPQHF
TRBV5-6	TRBJ2-3	NA	CASLRLSGRAVDTQYF
TRBV7-3	TRBJ2-5	NA	CASSLSRLAGGLETQYF
TRBV5-4	TRBJ2-5	NA	CASSFGLAGTGGETQYF
TRBV18	TRBJ1-6	NA	CASSQGPPRGNSPLHF
TRBV27	TRBJ1-6	few	CASSLGNSPLHF
TRBV6-6	TRBJ1-4	NA	CASTGPPSGEKLFF
TRBV7-8	TRBJ1-5	few	CASSLGDRPADQPQHF
TRBV6-1	TRBJ2-1	NA	CASSEPGASYNEQFF
TRBV14	TRBJ2-7	NA	CASSQVGYEQYF
TRBV10-3	TRBJ2-7	NA	CAIRSGQGAYEQYF
TRBV11-2	TRBJ2-2	NA	CASSPFSGRATGELFF
TRBV2	TRBJ1-5	NA	CASSERGYQPQHF
TRBV2	TRBJ2-1	NA	CASKRDYNEQFF
TRBV19	TRBJ2-1	NA	CASSTLPRNEQFF
TRBV2	TRBJ2-7	NA	CASRDSGIYEQYF
TRBV7-6	TRBJ1-5	few	CASSLGGSTVNQPQHF
TRBV5-1	TRBJ2-3	NA	CASSAFAGVVADTQYF
TRBV27	TRBJ1-5	NA	CASSHYRAGGNQPQHF
TRBV15	TRBJ1-5	NA	CATSREQVSWPQHF
TRBV5-4	TRBJ2-7	NA	CASSLGGGAFYEQYF
TRBV11-1	TRBJ2-5	NA	CASSLVPHSQETQYF
TRBV9	TRBJ1-1	NA	CASSATGAQRAEAFF
TRBV4-1	TRBJ2-2	NA	CASSQRQGDDTGELFF
TRBV6-5	TRBJ2-1	NA	CASSYKGYEQFF
TRBV5-4	TRBJ1-2	NA	CASSLMRGGYTF
TRBV4-1	TRBJ2-6	NA	CASSQVIFPFRLSGANVLTF
TRBV5-1	TRBJ2-1	NA	CASSLGLVFYNEQFF
TRBV2	TRBJ1-2	NA	CASSWSRAGRDGYTF
TRBV27	TRBJ2-1	NA	CASSKRWATQGVAEQFF
TRBV4-3	TRBJ1-2	once	CASSQPGTGGRGYTF
TRBV10-1	TRBJ2-7	NA	CASRDRTSTYEQYF
TRBV5-1	TRBJ1-2	NA	CASSFEPTGGIGYTF
TRBV25-1	TRBJ2-7	NA	CASSKPGGGYEQYF
TRBV19	TRBJ2-2	NA	CASRKGAANTGELFF
TRBV6-5	TRBJ2-3	NA	CASSYRERLAQYF
TRBV6-1	TRBJ2-3	NA	CAISGYRGTSTDTQYF
TRBV5-1	TRBJ1-6	NA	CASSLRGPNSPLHF
TRBV7-9	TRBJ1-4	NA	CASSTGQGDSEKLFF
TRBV11-2	TRBJ2-7	NA	CASSSMAGEQYF
TRBV6-5	TRBJ2-7	NA	CASSSPRGGPYEQYF
TRBV7-2	TRBJ1-2	NA	CASSLGWTGVGYTF
TRBV25-1	TRBJ2-3	NA	CASAPPGLSTDTQYF
TRBV6-1	TRBJ2-7	NA	CASSLDRAYEQYF
TRBV27	TRBJ1-4	NA	CASSTTTGSIEKLFF
TRBV5-1	TRBJ1-1	NA	CASSLTRGEGNTEAFF
TRBV10-3	TRBJ2-5	NA	CAISESTSKETQYF
TRBV6-1	TRBJ2-7	NA	CASSATGGLAEQYF
TRBV5-5	TRBJ2-3	once	CASSPGLADSADTQYF
TRBV19	TRBJ2-7	NA	CASSKIGTLTYEQYF
TRBV27	TRBJ2-5	NA	CASSLYLSGAQYF
TRBV5-4	TRBJ2-5	NA	CASSTGGTEETQYF